The 17 T cell receptor beta chains in this list originate from one sample, sequenced in a study of blood T cell repertoires in COVID-19. Profiled with immunoSEQ multiplex PCR; TCRdb holds only in-frame clones, not every one. This repertoire shows roughly 80,000 clones, about 92% found once; its top ten account for 16%. Sequenced: peripheral blood. The receptor set was obtained from an elderly woman with active or convalescent COVID-19.

The rearrangement links TRBV9 to TRBJ2-7; 8 nucleotides align to TRBD1. V shed 2 bases, J shed 2 bases, and the junction held 3 bases outside the gene matches. The CDR3 has 14 residues. Germline CDR1 SGDLS, CDR2 YYNGEE. The chain's CDR3 is CASSVAGGPYEQYF. The CDR3 DNA is TGTGCCAGCAGCGTCGCAGGGGGCCCCTACGAGCAGTACTTC.

The chain uses TRBV6-5 and TRBJ1-4; D is unresolved. V was clipped by 6 bases and J by 7 bases, with 15 bases between them. This CDR3 has 14 amino acids. Germline CDR1 MNHEY, CDR2 SVGAGI. CDR3 in DNA: TGTGCCAGCAGCCCCTCCTGGGCTGGTGAAAAACTGTTTTTT. Translated, it gives CASSPSWAGEKLFF.

This rearrangement joins TRBV6-5 to TRBJ1-3; a weak D match, TRBD1 (5 bases). The ends were cut back, 7 bases at V and 0 bases at J, with 13 bases in the middle. Germline V lookup: CDR1 MNHEY, CDR2 SVGAGI. This CDR3 spans 15 amino acids. CDR3 loop: CASKGLKSSGNTIYF. The CDR3 nucleotides read TGTGCCAGCAAGGGACTGAAGTCCTCTGGAAACACCATATATTTT.

The chain recombines TRBV6-4 with TRBJ1-1; D is ambiguous. CDR3 length equals 18 residues. Germline CDR1 is MRHNA and CDR2 is SNTAGT. Trimming removed 6 bases at V and 0 bases at J, with 23 bases between. The CDR3 nucleotides read TGTGCCAGCAGGACTCTTCGTCACTTGCGAGTTATGAACACTGAAGCTTTCTTT. Protein sequence: CASRTLRHLRVMNTEAFF.

This rearrangement joins TRBV27 to TRBJ1-2; D might be TRBD1 (5 bases). The CDR3 sequence is 13 residues long. The V gene's germline CDR1 is MNHEY and CDR2 SMNVEV (reference sequence). The V end lost 4 bases, the J end lost 3 bases, and 9 bases lay between the germline ends. CDR3 in DNA: TGTGCCAGCAGTTCCGTCAGGGACTATGGCTACACCTTC. The encoded protein is CASSSVRDYGYTF.

The rearrangement joins TRBV29-1 to TRBJ1-2, with TRBD1 identical over 7 bases. Germline lookup yields CDR1 SQVTM and CDR2 ANQGSEA. V trimming: 4 bases; J trimming: 8 bases; junction bases outside the gene matches: 7. The CDR3 has 12 amino acids. The CDR3 DNA is TGCAGCGTTGTGGGACAGACAAGCGGCTACACCTTC. This encodes CSVVGQTSGYTF.

The chain employs TRBV29-1 and TRBJ2-7, with D uncertain. The V and J ends lost 4 bases and 5 bases respectively, with 6 bases between them. Germline values: CDR1 SQVTM, CDR2 ANQGSEA. This CDR3 is 10 amino acids long. The CDR3 region is CSVVQHEQYF. The CDR3 DNA reads as TGCAGCGTTGTACAGCACGAGCAGTACTTC.

V and J are TRBV5-1 and TRBJ1-5; D gene ambiguous. Deletions cut 0 bases from V and 3 bases from J, with 7 bases between. The germline V gene has CDR1 SGHRS and CDR2 YFSETQ. This CDR3 contains 14 residues. The CDR3, as DNA: TGCGCCAGCAGCTTGGGAGAGGCCAATCAGCCCCAGCATTTT. Amino acids: CASSLGEANQPQHF.

V and J are TRBV4-2 and TRBJ2-3; D is uncertain. V was cut by 1 base and J by 3 bases, with 8 bases left in between. The CDR3 runs to 14 residues. Looked up from germline, CDR1 is LGHNA and CDR2 is YNFKEQ. CDR3 nucleotides: TGTGCCAGCAGCCAAGTCCCCCGGACAGATACGCAGTATTTT. It translates to CASSQVPRTDTQYF.

The chain recombines TRBV5-8 with TRBJ2-3; D may be TRBD2 (6 bases). V was cut by 4 bases and J by 1 base, with 16 bases left in between. The CDR3 runs 16 residues. Germline V gives CDR1 SGHTS, CDR2 YDEGEE. This CDR3 is CASSPAIASGTDTQYF. The CDR3 nucleotides read TGTGCCAGCAGCCCGGCCATCGCTAGCGGCACAGATACGCAGTATTTT.

V usage is TRBV6-5 and J usage is TRBJ2-1; 7 nucleotides line up with TRBD1. Germline V lookup: CDR1 MNHEY, CDR2 SVGAGI. This CDR3 spans 13 amino acids. With 6 bases clipped from V and 3 bases from J, the junction kept 2 bases outside the gene matches. This CDR3 reads CASRGQSYNEQFF. Written as DNA, the CDR3 is TGTGCCAGCAGGGGACAGAGCTACAATGAGCAGTTCTTC.

In this sample, this clone turned up a few times. V is TRBV6-5 and J is TRBJ1-2; D might be TRBD1 (5 bases). The CDR3 consists of 13 residues. The germline gives CDR1 MNHEY, CDR2 SVGAGI. The germline V and J ends were trimmed by 11 bases and 3 bases, with 16 bases remaining between them. The CDR3 region has the DNA TGTGCCTTGCACGTGGACACTGACTATGGCTACACCTTC. The encoded protein is CALHVDTDYGYTF.

The J gene is TRBJ1-2, the V gene TRBV29-1; 9 bases are shared with TRBD1. V was clipped by 7 bases and J by 6 bases; unmatched bases: 12. CDR1 is SQVTM and CDR2 is ANQGSEA in the germline V gene. The CDR3 runs to 14 residues. In DNA, the CDR3 is TGCAGCGGCGGGGGACAGGGAAGGGCTAATGGCTACACCTTC. Amino acid sequence: CSGGGQGRANGYTF. Variable domain in full (rest from reference TRBV29-1 and TRBJ1-2): SAVISQKPSRDICQRGTSLTIQCQVDSQVTMMFWYRQQPGQSLTLIATANQGSEATYESGFVIDKFPISRPNLTFSTLTVSNMSPEDSSIYLCSGGGQGRANGYTFGSGTRLTVV.

The V call is TRBV6-5, the J call TRBJ1-6; no clear D. Germline lookup yields CDR1 MNHEY and CDR2 SVGAGI. With 4 bases removed from V and 2 bases from J, the gap between germline ends came to 3 bases. This CDR3 has 13 residues. The CDR3 nucleotides are TGTGCCAGCAGTTCAACCTATAATTCACCCCTCCACTTT. Its protein product is CASSSTYNSPLHF.

This rearrangement joins TRBV27 to TRBJ1-2; possibly TRBD1 for D (5 bases). Between the trimmed V and J ends, which lost 5 bases and 2 bases, there was a span of 6 bases. CDR1 is MNHEY and CDR2 is SMNVEV in the germline V gene (reference sequence). This CDR3 has 12 amino acids. CDR3 sequence: CASSPGNYGYTF. Here the CDR3 DNA reads TGTGCCAGCAGTCCAGGGAACTATGGCTACACCTTC.

The chain combines TRBV9 with TRBJ1-6, with D hard to call. The germline gives CDR1 SGDLS, CDR2 YYNGEE. Deletions cut 1 base from V and 9 bases from J, with 11 bases between. The CDR3 runs 14 residues. The chain's CDR3 is CASSVRTEGSPLHF. Here the CDR3 DNA reads TGTGCCAGCAGCGTAAGGACCGAGGGTTCACCCCTCCACTTT.

This clone was seen only once. The V call is TRBV7-9, the J call TRBJ2-3, with TRBD2 matching 11 bases. V was pared by 5 bases and J by 3 bases, with 7 bases of the junction left unmatched. Germline CDR1 SEHNR, CDR2 FQNEAQ (reference sequence). The CDR3 loop spans 16 amino acids. The CDR3 protein is CASSARLAGSTDTQYF. CDR3 in DNA: TGTGCCAGCAGCGCACGACTAGCGGGGTCAACAGATACGCAGTATTTT.